This passage covers 8 T cell receptor beta chains from one sample sequenced in a study of T-cell reconstitution after alpha-beta-depleted transplantation in children. Library preparation (for TCRbeta) was performed with unique molecular identifiers. TCRdb redid the calling of the PCR reads with MiXCR, one entry per CDR3 protein. The repertoire holds 200,000 to 250,000 distinct CDR3 sequences, with about a tenth as singletons. Sequenced here: PBMCs, sampled before TCRalphabeta/CD19-depleted stem cell transplant. The source of these receptors is a child under two years old with acute myeloid leukemia, due to receive a stem cell transplant.

Ten or more counts support this clonotype. J is TRBJ1-5 and V is TRBV15, with a tentative D call TRBD1 (5 bases). The germline V and J ends were trimmed by 2 bases and 7 bases, with 15 bases remaining between them. CDR3 size: 15 residues. Germline assignment: CDR1 LNHNV and CDR2 YYDKDF (reference sequence). CDR3 sequence reads: CATSRSQGENQPQHF. CDR3 nucleotides: TGTGCCACCAGCAGATCTCAGGGAGAGAACCAGCCCCAGCATTTT.

The chain recombines TRBV7-8 with TRBJ2-1; 8 positions match TRBD2. The V segment lost 6 bases and the J segment 9 bases; nucleotides outside the gene matches: 13. This CDR3 has 15 residues. Looked up from germline, CDR1 is SGHVS and CDR2 is FQNEAQ. Here the CDR3 reads CASRWASGGRGEQFF. The CDR3 DNA is TGTGCCAGCAGATGGGCGTCGGGAGGGAGGGGTGAGCAGTTCTTC.

At least ten counts were recorded for this clonotype. The rearrangement links TRBV7-9 to TRBJ1-5; D uncertain. Germline CDR1 is SEHNR and CDR2 is FQNEAQ (reference sequence). The V end was cut by 6 bases, the J end by 9 bases, with 9 bases between. The CDR3 is 11 amino acids. The CDR3 DNA sequence: TGTGCCAGCAGTTCTGGCGGGCCCCAGCATTTT. This sequence encodes CASSSGGPQHF.

Ten or more counts support this clonotype. This rearrangement joins TRBV28 to TRBJ2-2; D might be TRBD2 (6 bases). The CDR3 extends over 13 amino acids. V shed 6 bases and J shed 6 bases, with 11 bases lying between them. Germline V CDR1 and CDR2: MDHEN, SYDVKM. Written as DNA, the CDR3 is TGTGCCAGCAGGATTCGGAGGGCCGGGGAGCTGTTTTTT. Amino acid sequence: CASRIRRAGELFF.

This clonotype was recorded at least ten times. The gene calls are TRBV5-1 and TRBJ2-1, with 11 nucleotides matching TRBD2. J lost 6 bases, V lost 4 bases, and 6 bases had no gene match. The length of the CDR3 is 15 residues. Germline V CDR1 and CDR2: SGHRS, YFSETQ. DNA of the CDR3: TGCGCCAGCAGCCTAACTAGCGGGAGTATCAATGAGCAGTTCTTC. Its translation is CASSLTSGSINEQFF.

This clonotype was observed many times. This chain links TRBV28 with TRBJ1-2; D gene uncertain. CDR3 length: 13 residues. Trimming took off 2 bases at V and 2 bases at J, with 6 bases between the two ends. Germline V gives CDR1 MDHEN, CDR2 SYDVKM. CDR3 amino acids: CASSLKLNYGYTF. CDR3 bases: TGTGCCAGCAGTTTAAAGCTAAACTATGGCTACACCTTC.

This clonotype was recorded at least ten times. The chain has TRBV19 and TRBJ2-3; D is undetermined. Germline CDR1 and CDR2: LNHDA and SQIVND (reference sequence). V shed 1 base and J shed 4 bases, with 0 bases lying between them. This CDR3 contains 11 residues. CDR3 region: CASSIADTQYF. DNA of the CDR3: TGTGCCAGTAGTATAGCAGATACGCAGTATTTT. The full variable domain, with the rest looked up from reference TRBV19 and TRBJ2-3, is DGGITQSPKYLFRKEGQNVTLSCEQNLNHDAMYWYRQDPGQGLRLIYYSQIVNDFQKGDIAEGYSVSREKKESFPLTVTSAQKNPTAFYLCASSIADTQYFGPGTRLTVL.

This clonotype was observed a few times. The CDR3 is CSGQDSYEQYF. The CDR3 DNA is TGCAGCGGACAGGACTCCTACGAGCAGTACTTC. This chain links TRBV29-1 with TRBJ2-7; D possibly corresponds to TRBD1 (6 bases). Trimming shortened V by 7 bases and J by 0 bases, and 7 bases separated the two germline ends. The CDR3 covers 11 residues. The V gene's germline CDR1 is SQVTM and CDR2 ANQGSEA.